These 3 T cell receptor beta chains were sequenced from one sample in a study of post-analysis software for immune sequencing data. Findings and caveats of the study: Four to six TRBV segments (TRBV5-6, TRBV5-1 and TRBV20-1 among them) occurred more frequently in patients than in controls.

Antigens for these TCRs are unknown. Prepared libraries of TCR beta cDNA carried unique molecular identifiers. TCRdb re-called the PCR reads with MiXCR, one entry per CDR3 protein. The table lists about 770,000 distinct CDR3 sequences, about 43% of them singletons, with approximately 4.4% in the top ten. Sequenced: blood. The source is a girl aged 5 to 17 with multiple sclerosis.

This sequence joins TRBV7-8 and TRBJ2-1; 9 nucleotides line up with TRBD1. Trimming took 0 bases from V and 7 from J; bases not matched to a gene: 4. CDR1 is SGHVS, CDR2 FQNEAQ, per germline. The CDR3 contains 15 residues. CDR3 sequence reads: CASSLAGTGSNEQFF. In DNA form, the CDR3 reads TGTGCCAGCAGCTTAGCCGGGACAGGGAGTAATGAGCAGTTCTTC. Looking up the rest from reference TRBV7-8 and TRBJ2-1 gives the full variable domain: GAGVSQSPRYKVAKRGQDVALRCDPISGHVSLFWYQQALGQGPEFLTYFQNEAQLDKSGLPSDRFFAERPEGSVSTLKIQRTQQEDSAVYLCASSLAGTGSNEQFFGPGTRLTVL.

The genes are TRBV11-2 and TRBJ2-5, with 7 bases that match TRBD1. This CDR3 has 14 residues. V lost 5 bases and J lost 5; bases outside the gene matches: 8. In germline, CDR1 is SGHAT, CDR2 FQNNGV. CDR3 nucleotides: TGTGCCAGCAGCGTCAGGGGGACGGGCGAGACCCAGTACTTC. Protein product: CASSVRGTGETQYF.

The V gene is TRBV5-1, the J gene TRBJ2-3, with D uncertain. The CDR3 has 15 amino acids. Trimming shortened V by 0 bases and J by 1 base, and 9 bases separated the two germline ends. The germline V gene has CDR1 SGHRS and CDR2 YFSETQ. The CDR3 DNA is TGCGCCAGCAGCTTGGGGGCAGAAGGCACAGATACGCAGTATTTT. Its protein is CASSLGAEGTDTQYF.